The 14 T cell receptor beta chains in this list originate from one sample, sequenced in a study of post-analysis software for immune sequencing data. Study-wide results and caveats: In patients, TRBV5-6, TRBV5-1 and TRBV20-1 belonged to roughly five TRBV segments found more frequently than in controls.

Included in the TCR beta cDNA libraries were unique molecular identifiers. Via MiXCR, TCRdb re-called the PCR reads, giving one row per CDR3 protein. Of roughly 730,000 distinct CDR3 sequences listed, 25% to 30% are singletons. The antigens for these receptors are not known. Sequenced material: blood. These receptors were obtained from a girl aged 10-17 years with multiple sclerosis.

V usage is TRBV15 and J usage is TRBJ2-5, with 8 positions matching TRBD1. The closer fit of TRBJ2-7 to the DNA end suggests the J call may be wrong. CDR3 length: 14 residues. CDR1 LNHNV and CDR2 YYDKDF come from the germline V gene (reference sequence). CDR3 amino acids: CATSRKGQAYEQYF. CDR3 bases: TGTGCCACCAGCAGAAAGGGACAGGCATACGAGCAGTACTTC.

Of note for this clonotype: Compared with germline, one end of the junction differs, possibly owing to a read error. This chain joins TRBV4-3 and TRBJ2-1; TRBD2 agrees at 8 bases. This CDR3 is built from 18 residues. Per germline, CDR1 LGHNA and CDR2 YSLEER. CDR3 amino acids: CAGSQVRGREVHHNEQFF. The DNA of the CDR3 is TGCGCCGGCAGCCAAGTGCGGGGGCGGGAGGTGCACCACAATGAGCAGTTCTTC.

This rearrangement joins TRBV7-2 to TRBJ2-2; 7 bases fit TRBD1. This CDR3 has 16 residues. Germline loops: CDR1 SGHTA, CDR2 FQGNSA. The ends lost 5 bases at V and 0 bases at J; junction bases unmatched: 6. As DNA, the CDR3 is TGTGCCAGCAGCCCCGACAGGGCCCCGAACACCGGGGAGCTGTTTTTT. Translation gives CASSPDRAPNTGELFF.

This clonotype was recorded at least ten times. V and J are TRBV20-1 and TRBJ2-7; D is unclear. This CDR3 is built from 11 residues. V lost 6 bases and J 3 bases, leaving 9 bases between the germline ends. Germline loops: CDR1 DFQATT, CDR2 SNEGSKA (reference sequence). Here the CDR3 DNA reads TGCAGTGCCCCGGACGGCTACGAGCAGTACTTC. This sequence encodes CSAPDGYEQYF.

The CDR3 is CASSWTGTSYEQYF. Here the CDR3 DNA reads TGTGCCAGCAGCTGGACAGGGACCTCCTACGAGCAGTACTTC. The chain uses TRBV5-6 and TRBJ2-7, with 8 bases aligning to TRBD1. The junction had 2 bases not matched to a gene; V was cut back by 3 bases and J by 0 bases. Germline V lookup: CDR1 SGHDT, CDR2 YYEEEE. This CDR3 region has 14 residues.

This clonotype was counted between two and nine times. The J gene is TRBJ2-7, the V gene TRBV5-1; TRBD2 agrees at 8 bases. The germline V gene has CDR1 SGHRS and CDR2 YFSETQ. With 0 bases clipped from V and 0 bases from J, the junction kept 8 bases outside the gene matches. The CDR3 consists of 17 residues. The CDR3 DNA reads as TGCGCCAGCAGCTTGGTAGCTAGCGGGCAAACCTCCTACGAGCAGTACTTC. As protein: CASSLVASGQTSYEQYF.

This rearrangement joins TRBV28 to TRBJ2-3, with D possibly TRBD1 on 6 matching bases. Germline V CDR1 and CDR2: MDHEN, SYDVKM. This CDR3 contains 13 residues. V shed 11 bases and J shed 6 bases, with 18 bases lying between them. The CDR3 here is CAAAWGHTDTQYF. Here the CDR3 DNA reads TGTGCCGCGGCGTGGGGGCACACTGATACGCAGTATTTT.

V and J are TRBV20-1 and TRBJ1-1; no firm D call. The CDR3 sequence is 14 residues long. CDR1 and CDR2 from the germline V gene are DFQATT and SNEGSKA (reference sequence). V lost 0 bases to trimming and J lost 7 bases, with 15 bases between them. The CDR3 loop is CSARDDAGLNEAFF. In DNA, the CDR3 is TGCAGTGCTAGAGATGATGCAGGTTTGAATGAAGCTTTCTTT.

This chain joins TRBV6-2 or TRBV6-3 and TRBJ2-7; no definite D call. The germline gives CDR1 MNHEY, CDR2 SVGEGT. Trimming took 1 base from V and 5 from J, leaving 9 bases between them. There are 13 residues in the CDR3. This CDR3 is CASSYYLRDEQYF. The CDR3 bases are TGTGCCAGCAGTTACTACCTTCGGGACGAGCAGTACTTC.

V and J are TRBV4-2 and TRBJ2-1; 9 bases map to TRBD2. This CDR3 is built from 16 residues. V was clipped by 3 bases and J by 1 base; unmatched bases: 4. The V gene's germline CDR1 is LGHNA and CDR2 YNFKEQ. The CDR3 spells CASSQVSGSSYNEQFF. The CDR3 DNA reads as TGTGCCAGCAGCCAGGTTAGCGGGAGTTCCTACAATGAGCAGTTCTTC.

This clonotype appeared a few times. The CDR3 DNA sequence: TGTGCCAGCAGTTTTATGACCGGAGTGGGTAATTCACCCCTCCACTTT. This translates into CASSFMTGVGNSPLHF. The chain couples TRBV12-3 or TRBV12-4 to TRBJ1-6; no clear D gene. The CDR3 contains 16 residues. V was cut by 3 bases and J by 6 bases, with 15 bases left in between.

This clonotype was observed a handful of times. The V and J genes are TRBV7-9 and TRBJ2-7; 7 bases align to TRBD1. The end of the DNA aligns better with TRBJ2-5, so the J call may be wrong. The CDR3 has 14 residues. Per germline, CDR1 SEHNR and CDR2 FQNEAQ (reference sequence). CDR3 protein: CASRDRVGRETQYF. CDR3 sequence (DNA): TGTGCCAGCAGAGACAGGGTGGGGAGAGAGACCCAGTACTTC.

The chain joins TRBV7-2 to TRBJ2-5; D is perhaps TRBD1 (6 bases). The germline V gene has CDR1 SGHTA and CDR2 FQGNSA. CDR3 size: 12 residues. The ends were cut back, 6 bases at V and 3 bases at J, with 8 bases in the middle. CDR3 in amino acids: CASRNREETQYF. The DNA of the CDR3 is TGTGCCAGCAGAAACAGGGAAGAGACCCAGTACTTC.

This clonotype came up a few times. This chain links TRBV3-1 with TRBJ2-3; TRBD2 might be the D (6 bases). Germline V gene data show CDR1 as LGHDT and CDR2 as YNNKEL (reference sequence). Trimming pared 6 bases from V and 1 base from J, leaving 14 bases between. The CDR3 loop spans 15 amino acids. The CDR3 nucleotides are TGTGCCAGCAGGGGCGACCCTAGCGGCACAGATACGCAGTATTTT. Translation gives CASRGDPSGTDTQYF.